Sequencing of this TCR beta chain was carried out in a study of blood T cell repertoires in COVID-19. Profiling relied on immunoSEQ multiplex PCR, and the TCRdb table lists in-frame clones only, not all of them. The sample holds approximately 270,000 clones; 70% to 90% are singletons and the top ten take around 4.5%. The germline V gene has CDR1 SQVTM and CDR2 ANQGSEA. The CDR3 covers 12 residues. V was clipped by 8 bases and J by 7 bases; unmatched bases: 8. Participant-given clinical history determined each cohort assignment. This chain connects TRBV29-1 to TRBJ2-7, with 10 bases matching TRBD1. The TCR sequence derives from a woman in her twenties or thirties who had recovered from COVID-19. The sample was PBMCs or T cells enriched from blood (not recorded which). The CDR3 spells CSIGTGVREQYF. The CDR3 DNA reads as TGCAGCATAGGGACAGGGGTTAGGGAGCAGTACTTC.